This T cell receptor (beta chain) is drawn from a study of shared clonotypes between healthy human individuals. In regard to this clone: Its antigen is as yet unknown.

At a deep level, the assay was run. The repertoire was sequenced with immunoSEQ multiplex PCR; TCRdb's copy has only in-frame clones and lacks some. This sample has 550,000 to 600,000 clones, with roughly 79% found just once. Study-level points and caveats: Sampling was confined to blood; repertoires within tissues likely differ. An expected dependence of interdonor clonotype sharing on sequencing depth was noted. Limited genetic and exposure-history diversity came from having few donors.

The CDR3 loop spans 15 amino acids. From germline, CDR1 is MDHEN and CDR2 SYDVKM. Trimming shortened V by 5 bases and J by 1 base, and 15 bases separated the two germline ends. Sequenced input: PBMCs. The receptor's source is a woman aged 40-49 years in good health. Some clones in this sample may be carry-over from other donors' samples. The rearrangement joins TRBV28 to TRBJ2-7; tentative D call: TRBD2 (7 bases). DNA for the CDR3: TGTGCCAGCAGTCTATACAGGGAGGGTTCCTACGAGCAGTACTTC. It codes for CASSLYREGSYEQYF.